This TCR beta chain was sequenced for a study of blood T cell repertoires in COVID-19. On the study more broadly: The analysed material was cDNA or gDNA that came from T cells, B-cell-depleted T cells, or PBMCs.

Authors' data handling: Amplifying reference gene primers gave estimates of nucleated cell counts. Only in-frame clones appear in the TCRdb table, and some are missing; sequencing was by immunoSEQ multiplex PCR. V and J calls and clone size are as listed in that table; D and trimming were resolved from the DNA. The sample records under 250,000 clones, approximately 86% being singletons. Germline CDR1 and CDR2: KGHDR and SFDVKD. This CDR3 is built from 17 residues. V gave up 6 bases and J gave up 2 bases; unmatched junction bases: 11. The sequence was collected from a woman aged 60 to 75 who had recovered from COVID-19. This chain joins TRBV24-1 and TRBJ2-3; the match to TRBD2 covers 9 bases. The sample consisted of peripheral blood. The CDR3 sequence: CATSTSIAGDITDTQYF. In DNA, the CDR3 is TGTGCCACCAGTACATCAATAGCGGGGGATATCACAGATACGCAGTATTTT.